Listed below are T cell receptor beta chains from one sample, sequenced in a study of early T cells in non-severe SARS-CoV-2 infection. TCRdb ran MiXCR on the 5' RACE reads and lists one entry per CDR3 protein. The table includes approximately 21,000 distinct CDR3 sequences, about 5.3% detected once. The sequenced sample was whole blood. The source of these receptors is an adult who was a healthcare worker with PCR-confirmed SARS-CoV-2 infection or an uninfected control (not recorded which). CDR3s include the opening cysteine and the closing phenylalanine or tryptophan. The order of the fields is V gene, D gene, clone size, J gene, CDR3 DNA, CDR3 protein. The D gene is left open where the match is weak. Some rows have no size entry. The others give once, few or many, or a class for an expanded clone.

v_call: TRBV12-3/TRBV12-4; d_call: -; clone_size: many; j_call: TRBJ1-1; cdr3_nt: TGTGCCAGCAGTTTGTCTGGAGGCGCTGAAGCTTTCTTT; cdr3_aa: CASSLSGGAEAFF
v_call: TRBV5-6; d_call: -; clone_size: many; j_call: TRBJ2-2; cdr3_nt: TGTGCCAGCAGCTTGGGTCTTGCGAACACCGGGGAGCTGTTTTTT; cdr3_aa: CASSLGLANTGELFF
v_call: TRBV7-9; d_call: -; clone_size: many; j_call: TRBJ1-1; cdr3_nt: TGTGCCAGCAGCTTAGCCCTGAACACTGAAGCTTTCTTT; cdr3_aa: CASSLALNTEAFF
v_call: TRBV20-1; d_call: -; clone_size: many; j_call: TRBJ2-3; cdr3_nt: TGCAGTGCTAGGAAGGGCGCGGGGCGCACAGATACGCAGTATTTT; cdr3_aa: CSARKGAGRTDTQYF
v_call: TRBV29-1; d_call: -; clone_size: few; j_call: TRBJ1-1; cdr3_nt: TGCAGCGTTGAAGGTGATAGAGGGTTTAACACTGAAGCTTTCTTT; cdr3_aa: CSVEGDRGFNTEAFF
v_call: TRBV5-1; d_call: -; clone_size: many; j_call: TRBJ2-3; cdr3_nt: TGCGCCAGCAGCTTTAGCACAGATACGCAGTATTTT; cdr3_aa: CASSFSTDTQYF
v_call: TRBV4-1; d_call: TRBD2; clone_size: few; j_call: TRBJ2-1; cdr3_nt: TGCGCCAGCAGCCAAGATATGGCTAGCGGGAGTCACAATGAGCAGTTCTTC; cdr3_aa: CASSQDMASGSHNEQFF
v_call: TRBV27; d_call: -; clone_size: -; j_call: TRBJ2-3; cdr3_nt: TGTGCCAGCAGTTCCGTTGCTGGGGTATCGAATACGCAGTATTTT; cdr3_aa: CASSSVAGVSNTQYF
v_call: TRBV29-1; d_call: TRBD1; clone_size: many; j_call: TRBJ1-2; cdr3_nt: TGCAGCACCGGCGGGGGACAGGGGCATGGCTACACCTTC; cdr3_aa: CSTGGGQGHGYTF
v_call: TRBV6-5; d_call: -; clone_size: few; j_call: TRBJ2-7; cdr3_nt: TGTGCCAGCAGTTACCCGGGAGATGGGGTTCAGTACTTC; cdr3_aa: CASSYPGDGVQYF
v_call: TRBV7-9; d_call: -; clone_size: few; j_call: TRBJ2-5; cdr3_nt: TGTGCCAGCAGCCATACATTGGGGGAGACCCAGTACTTC; cdr3_aa: CASSHTLGETQYF
v_call: TRBV7-2; d_call: TRBD1; clone_size: many; j_call: TRBJ2-2; cdr3_nt: TGTGCCAGCAGCCCCGGCAGGGGGCGTATTACCGGGGAGCTGTTTTTT; cdr3_aa: CASSPGRGRITGELFF
v_call: TRBV29-1; d_call: TRBD2; clone_size: many; j_call: TRBJ2-3; cdr3_nt: TGCAGCGTTAAGGGACTAGCGGAGGGCACAGATACGCAGTATTTT; cdr3_aa: CSVKGLAEGTDTQYF
v_call: TRBV6-1; d_call: -; clone_size: few; j_call: TRBJ1-1; cdr3_nt: TGTGCCAGCAGTGATCGGGGAGGGGGGGGCACTGAAGCTTTCTTT; cdr3_aa: CASSDRGGGGTEAFF
v_call: TRBV15; d_call: -; clone_size: many; j_call: TRBJ2-1; cdr3_nt: TGTGCCACCAGCATACAGGGTTGGCCCAACAATGAGCAGTTCTTC; cdr3_aa: CATSIQGWPNNEQFF
v_call: TRBV21-1; d_call: -; clone_size: few; j_call: TRBJ2-1; cdr3_nt: TGTGCCAGCAGCTATATCACTTTAGCTTCCTGTCGGAATGAGCAGTTCTTC; cdr3_aa: CASSYITLASCRNEQFF
v_call: TRBV29-1; d_call: TRBD2; clone_size: many; j_call: TRBJ2-1; cdr3_nt: TGCAGCGTTGGTCTCAGCGGGAGGTGGAATGAGCAGTTCTTC; cdr3_aa: CSVGLSGRWNEQFF
v_call: TRBV7-6; d_call: -; clone_size: medium-sized; j_call: TRBJ2-2; cdr3_nt: TGTGCCAGCAGCTTACGACAAGGGTACACCGGGGAGCTGTTTTTT; cdr3_aa: CASSLRQGYTGELFF
v_call: TRBV29-1; d_call: -; clone_size: few; j_call: TRBJ1-5; cdr3_nt: TGCAGCGTTGGAGGGCAGGCTAATCAGCCCCAGCATTTT; cdr3_aa: CSVGGQANQPQHF
v_call: TRBV7-2; d_call: -; clone_size: many; j_call: TRBJ1-1; cdr3_nt: TGTGCCAGCAGCTTAGCCTTCATATCGCACAGCAGAAAGAACACTGAAGCTTTCTTT; cdr3_aa: CASSLAFISHSRKNTEAFF
v_call: TRBV12-3/TRBV12-4; d_call: -; clone_size: many; j_call: TRBJ1-2; cdr3_nt: TGTGCCAGCAGTTTAGCAGGGAATGGCTACACCTTC; cdr3_aa: CASSLAGNGYTF
v_call: TRBV4-3; d_call: -; clone_size: many; j_call: TRBJ1-1; cdr3_nt: TGCGCCAGCAGCCAAGGGTTCCAAGTCCCGAACACTGAAGCTTTCTTT; cdr3_aa: CASSQGFQVPNTEAFF
v_call: TRBV9; d_call: -; clone_size: many; j_call: TRBJ2-2; cdr3_nt: TGTGCCAGCAGCGTAATGCAGGAGACTACCGGGGAGCTGTTTTTT; cdr3_aa: CASSVMQETTGELFF
v_call: TRBV3-1; d_call: TRBD2; clone_size: many; j_call: TRBJ2-3; cdr3_nt: TGTGCCAGCAGCCTAAATTTAGCGGGAGAGCTCACAGATACGCAGTATTTT; cdr3_aa: CASSLNLAGELTDTQYF
v_call: TRBV28; d_call: -; clone_size: many; j_call: TRBJ2-4; cdr3_nt: TGTGCCAGCCGGGGGTCCCAAAACATTCAGTACTTC; cdr3_aa: CASRGSQNIQYF
v_call: TRBV18; d_call: -; clone_size: few; j_call: TRBJ2-3; cdr3_nt: TGTGCCAGCTCACCAGGGACTGGCACAGATACGCAGTATTTT; cdr3_aa: CASSPGTGTDTQYF
v_call: TRBV7-9; d_call: -; clone_size: -; j_call: TRBJ2-3; cdr3_nt: TGTGCCAGCAGCTTGGGGTCTAGCACAGATACGCAGTATTTT; cdr3_aa: CASSLGSSTDTQYF
v_call: TRBV19; d_call: TRBD1; clone_size: many; j_call: TRBJ2-1; cdr3_nt: TGTGCCAGTAGTATCGGGAACAGGGGTGAGCAGTTCTTC; cdr3_aa: CASSIGNRGEQFF
v_call: TRBV7-9; d_call: -; clone_size: few; j_call: TRBJ1-3; cdr3_nt: TGTGCCAGCAGGGAGGACTCGTGGAACACCATATATTTT; cdr3_aa: CASREDSWNTIYF
v_call: TRBV6-5; d_call: -; clone_size: few; j_call: TRBJ2-1; cdr3_nt: TGTGCCAGCAGTTCGGGACTTAATAATGAGCAGTTCTTC; cdr3_aa: CASSSGLNNEQFF
v_call: TRBV12-3/TRBV12-4; d_call: -; clone_size: many; j_call: TRBJ2-1; cdr3_nt: TGTGCCAGCAGTTGGAGCTCCTACAATGAGCAGTTCTTC; cdr3_aa: CASSWSSYNEQFF
v_call: TRBV5-4; d_call: -; clone_size: few; j_call: TRBJ2-5; cdr3_nt: TGTGCCAGCAGCTTGGTCGGGAGCTTAGAGACCCAGTACTTC; cdr3_aa: CASSLVGSLETQYF
v_call: TRBV5-5; d_call: -; clone_size: -; j_call: TRBJ2-2; cdr3_nt: TGTGCCAGCAGAAGAGGACTAAGCGGGAACACCGGGGAGCTGTTTTTT; cdr3_aa: CASRRGLSGNTGELFF
v_call: TRBV20-1; d_call: TRBD2; clone_size: many; j_call: TRBJ2-7; cdr3_nt: TGCAGTGCTAGGACCCTAGAAGCGGGGGTTTCCTACGAGCAGTACTTC; cdr3_aa: CSARTLEAGVSYEQYF
v_call: TRBV4-3; d_call: -; clone_size: few; j_call: TRBJ1-1; cdr3_nt: TGCGCCAGCAGCCGCCTGATTACGGGGGACACTGAAGCTTTCTTT; cdr3_aa: CASSRLITGDTEAFF
v_call: TRBV6-2/TRBV6-3; d_call: -; clone_size: many; j_call: TRBJ2-1; cdr3_nt: TGTGCCAGCAGTTACTGGGGTAGTCCCTACAATGAGCAGTTCTTC; cdr3_aa: CASSYWGSPYNEQFF
v_call: TRBV24-1; d_call: -; clone_size: -; j_call: TRBJ2-3; cdr3_nt: TGTGCCACCAGTGATTTTAGCAGGACAGATACGCAGTATTTT; cdr3_aa: CATSDFSRTDTQYF
v_call: TRBV5-6; d_call: TRBD1; clone_size: -; j_call: TRBJ2-1; cdr3_nt: TGTGCCAGCAGTTCGCCGGGACAGGATTACAATGAGCAGTTCTTC; cdr3_aa: CASSSPGQDYNEQFF
v_call: TRBV5-1; d_call: -; clone_size: -; j_call: TRBJ2-1; cdr3_nt: TGCGCCAGCAGCTTAACCCCGACAGGCCCTAACAATGAGCAGTTCTTC; cdr3_aa: CASSLTPTGPNNEQFF
v_call: TRBV2; d_call: -; clone_size: -; j_call: TRBJ2-2; cdr3_nt: TGTGCCAGCAGTGAAGGGACCGGGGAGCTGTTTTTT; cdr3_aa: CASSEGTGELFF
v_call: TRBV18; d_call: -; clone_size: many; j_call: TRBJ2-6; cdr3_nt: TGTGCCAGCTCACCAAGAGAGCTCAGCTCTGGGGCCAACGTCCTGACTTTC; cdr3_aa: CASSPRELSSGANVLTF
v_call: TRBV7-2; d_call: TRBD2; clone_size: many; j_call: TRBJ2-1; cdr3_nt: TGTGCCAGCAGCCCGACTAGCGTTTCTTACAATGAGCAGTTCTTC; cdr3_aa: CASSPTSVSYNEQFF
v_call: TRBV7-2; d_call: TRBD2; clone_size: few; j_call: TRBJ2-5; cdr3_nt: TGTGCCAGCAGCCTGGGGGGGAGGGAAGAGACCCAGTACTTC; cdr3_aa: CASSLGGREETQYF
v_call: TRBV29-1; d_call: -; clone_size: many; j_call: TRBJ2-1; cdr3_nt: TGCAGCGTGCCCAGAGGGAATTACAATGAGCAGTTCTTC; cdr3_aa: CSVPRGNYNEQFF
v_call: TRBV4-2; d_call: TRBD2; clone_size: many; j_call: TRBJ2-3; cdr3_nt: TGTGCCAGCAGGGCGCGGGAGGGCCAGGGCACAGATACGCAGTATTTT; cdr3_aa: CASRAREGQGTDTQYF
v_call: TRBV5-1; d_call: TRBD2; clone_size: many; j_call: TRBJ2-7; cdr3_nt: TGCGCCAGCAGCGCTAGCGGGGAACCCTACGAGCAGTACTTC; cdr3_aa: CASSASGEPYEQYF